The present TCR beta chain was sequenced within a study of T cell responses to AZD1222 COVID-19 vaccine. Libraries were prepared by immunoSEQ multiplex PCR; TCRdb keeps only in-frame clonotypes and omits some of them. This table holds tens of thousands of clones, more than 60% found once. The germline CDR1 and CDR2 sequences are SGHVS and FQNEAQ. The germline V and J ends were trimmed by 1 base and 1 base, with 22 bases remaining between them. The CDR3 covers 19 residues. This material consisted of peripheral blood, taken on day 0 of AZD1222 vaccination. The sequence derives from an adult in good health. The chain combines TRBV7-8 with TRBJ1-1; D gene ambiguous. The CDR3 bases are TGTGCCAGCAGCTTAGGGAGGCAGGTCGCCCGGACGCCGAACACTGAAGCTTTCTTT. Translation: CASSLGRQVARTPNTEAFF.